This is a list of T cell receptor beta chains from one sample in a study of cytomegalovirus exposure and HLA in healthy donors. The table came from immunoSEQ multiplex PCR; TCRdb's copy has only in-frame clones and leaves some out. The table has 85,000 to 95,000 clones, 6.5% to 8% seen once. Sequenced input: PBMCs. The origin of the receptors is a man in his fifties in good health and CMV-seronegative. Each CDR3 is given with its conserved first and last residue. Each record gives: clone size, J gene, V gene, D gene, CDR3 protein, CDR3 DNA. D genes are given only for firm matches. Clone size is shown for a subset of rows, as once, few, many or a class of expanded clone.

>NA|TRBJ2-6|TRBV7-8|NA
CASSLRTVRISGANVLTF
TGTGCCAGCAGCCTTAGGACAGTGAGGATCTCTGGGGCCAACGTCCTGACTTTC
>few|TRBJ1-5|TRBV7-2|NA
CASSPWAGDQPQHF
TGTGCCAGCAGCCCCTGGGCAGGGGATCAGCCCCAGCATTTT
>NA|TRBJ2-3|TRBV6-1|TRBD2
CASSDLTSGNTDTQYF
TGTGCCAGCAGTGACCTGACTAGCGGGAATACAGATACGCAGTATTTT
>NA|TRBJ2-3|TRBV7-8|NA
CASSLGAEGDTQYF
TGTGCCAGCAGCTTAGGTGCAGAGGGAGATACGCAGTATTTT
>few|TRBJ2-7|TRBV29-1|TRBD2
CSAASGAYEQYF
TGCAGCGCCGCTAGCGGAGCCTACGAGCAGTACTTC
>few|TRBJ2-1|TRBV5-4|TRBD1
CASSIQGANRLGEQFF
TGTGCCAGCAGCATACAGGGGGCGAATAGGCTGGGTGAGCAGTTCTTC
>few|TRBJ2-7|TRBV7-8|NA
CASSFYNYEQYF
TGTGCCAGCAGCTTTTACAACTACGAGCAGTACTTC
>NA|TRBJ2-1|TRBV2|NA
CASSRGGNEQFF
TGTGCCAGCAGCCGAGGGGGAAATGAGCAGTTCTTC
>few|TRBJ1-2|TRBV7-6|NA
CASSLGGGRGYTF
TGTGCCAGCAGCTTAGGGGGGGGCCGTGGCTACACCTTC
>NA|TRBJ2-2|TRBV7-2|NA
CASSPSGLPTGELFF
TGTGCCAGCAGTCCCTCGGGACTGCCCACCGGGGAGCTGTTTTTT
>NA|TRBJ2-5|TRBV5-1|NA
CASSRGSPLETQYF
TGCGCCAGCAGCAGAGGGTCCCCGCTAGAGACCCAGTACTTC
>few|TRBJ1-3|TRBV11-2|NA
CASSRPDGRPFAGNTIYF
TGTGCCAGCAGCCGTCCGGATGGGAGACCCTTTGCTGGAAACACCATATATTTT
>few|TRBJ2-7|TRBV9|NA
CASSPRGGPYEQYF
TGTGCCAGCAGCCCCCGGGGTGGTCCCTACGAGCAGTACTTC
>NA|TRBJ1-5|TRBV6-5|TRBD1
CASSYSGQIPNQPQHF
TGTGCCAGCAGTTACTCGGGACAGATTCCCAATCAGCCCCAGCATTTT
>few|TRBJ2-2|TRBV28|TRBD1
CASSFLDRDTGELLF
TGTGCCAGCAGTTTTTTGGACAGGGATACCGGGGAGCTGCTTTTT
>NA|TRBJ1-6|TRBV10-2|NA
CASSEGVRSPLHF
TGCGCCAGCAGTGAAGGGGTTCGATCACCCCTCCACTTT
>few|TRBJ2-1|TRBV6-6|NA
CASKRRDPYNEQFF
TGTGCCAGCAAACGGCGGGATCCCTACAATGAGCAGTTCTTC
>few|TRBJ2-2|TRBV5-1|NA
CASSPGHQNTGELFF
TGCGCCAGCAGCCCGGGACACCAAAACACCGGGGAGCTGTTTTTT
>NA|TRBJ1-1|TRBV2|NA
CASSDTGNTEAFF
TGTGCCAGCAGTGACACAGGGAACACTGAAGCTTTCTTT
>few|TRBJ2-1|TRBV4-2|TRBD2
CASSQVTGGPVFSEQFF
TGTGCCAGCAGCCAAGTAACGGGAGGGCCGGTTTTCAGTGAGCAGTTCTTC
>NA|TRBJ2-1|TRBV4-3|NA
CASSQGTPHNEQFF
TGCGCCAGCAGCCAAGGGACACCTCACAATGAGCAGTTCTTC
>NA|TRBJ2-1|TRBV9|NA
CASGGGNYNEQFF
TGTGCCAGCGGCGGAGGGAATTACAATGAGCAGTTCTTC
>few|TRBJ2-7|TRBV7-7|TRBD1
CASSPGTGTLYEQYF
TGTGCTAGCAGCCCCGGGACAGGGACTCTATACGAGCAGTACTTC
>few|TRBJ1-1|TRBV29-1|TRBD1
CSVDRTGDGEAFF
TGCAGCGTTGATCGGACAGGGGATGGTGAAGCTTTCTTT
>NA|TRBJ1-1|TRBV5-1|NA
CASSFKGQNTEAFF
TGCGCCAGCAGCTTCAAGGGACAGAACACTGAAGCTTTCTTT
>NA|TRBJ2-7|TRBV5-1|NA
CASSLGGRYEQYF
TGCGCCAGCAGCCTGGGCGGTAGGTACGAGCAGTACTTC
>few|TRBJ2-7|TRBV9|TRBD2
CASSVYGTSGRNEQYF
TGTGCCAGCAGCGTCTATGGGACTAGCGGGAGGAACGAGCAGTACTTC
>few|TRBJ1-1|TRBV7-8|TRBD1
CASSFSGTDAFF
TGTGCCAGCAGCTTTTCCGGGACAGACGCTTTCTTT
>few|TRBJ1-2|TRBV4-3|NA
CASSQDYYGYTF
TGCGCCAGCAGCCAAGACTACTATGGCTACACCTTC
>few|TRBJ2-7|TRBV6-6|NA
CASSYGASYEQYF
TGTGCCAGCAGTTACGGGGCGTCCTACGAGCAGTACTTC
>few|TRBJ2-3|TRBV7-9|NA
CASSIRHFSTDTQYF
TGTGCCAGCAGCATCCGACACTTTAGCACAGATACGCAGTATTTT
>few|TRBJ2-1|TRBV5-1|TRBD2
CASSPRTSGSSYNEQFF
TGCGCCAGCAGCCCTAGGACTAGCGGTAGCTCCTACAATGAGCAGTTCTTC
>NA|TRBJ1-5|TRBV27|NA
CASAVSGIYQPQHF
TGTGCCAGCGCAGTCTCGGGGATATATCAGCCCCAGCATTTT
>few|TRBJ1-2|TRBV7-9|NA
CASSFTQGNGYTF
TGTGCCAGCAGTTTTACTCAGGGAAATGGCTACACCTTC
>NA|TRBJ1-1|TRBV6-5|NA
CASSYSRASNTEAFF
TGTGCCAGCAGTTACTCGCGGGCGTCGAACACTGAAGCTTTCTTT
>few|TRBJ2-2|TRBV7-9|NA
CASSSKTSGGTGELFF
TGTGCCAGCAGCTCCAAAACCTCTGGAGGTACCGGGGAGCTGTTTTTT
>NA|TRBJ2-4|TRBV9|NA
CASSVLWAQGELGKNIQYF
TGTGCCAGCAGCGTCCTTTGGGCACAGGGCGAACTAGGCAAAAACATTCAGTACTTC
>few|TRBJ2-7|TRBV6-5|TRBD1
CASSYRGQIYEQYF
TGTGCCAGCAGTTACAGGGGGCAAATCTACGAGCAGTACTTC
>few|TRBJ2-2|TRBV7-2|NA
CASSFGYDGELFF
TGTGCCAGCAGCTTCGGTTATGACGGGGAGCTGTTTTTT
>NA|TRBJ1-3|TRBV19|TRBD1
CASSILDRGNTIYF
TGTGCCAGTAGTATTTTGGACAGGGGAAACACCATATATTTT
>NA|TRBJ2-3|TRBV2|NA
CASSLRQLSTDTQYF
TGTGCCAGCAGTTTAAGACAGTTAAGCACAGATACGCAGTATTTT
>few|TRBJ2-3|TRBV7-3|NA
CASSLSVTDTQYF
TGTGCCAGCAGCTTAAGCGTCACAGATACGCAGTATTTT
>NA|TRBJ2-1|TRBV2|TRBD2
CASRERETGSYNEQFF
TGTGCCAGCAGAGAGCGGGAGACGGGCTCCTACAATGAGCAGTTCTTC
>NA|TRBJ1-1|TRBV27|TRBD1
CASSSDRGRITEAFF
TGTGCCAGCAGTTCAGACAGGGGGCGGATTACTGAAGCTTTCTTT